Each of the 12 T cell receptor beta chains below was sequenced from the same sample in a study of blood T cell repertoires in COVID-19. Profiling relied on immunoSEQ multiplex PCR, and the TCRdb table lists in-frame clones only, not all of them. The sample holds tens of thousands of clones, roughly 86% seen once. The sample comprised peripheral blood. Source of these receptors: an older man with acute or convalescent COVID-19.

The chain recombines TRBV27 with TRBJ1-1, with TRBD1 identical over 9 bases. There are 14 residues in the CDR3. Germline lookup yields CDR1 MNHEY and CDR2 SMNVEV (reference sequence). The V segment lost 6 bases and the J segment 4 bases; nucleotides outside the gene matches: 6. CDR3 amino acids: CASSPDRGGTEAFF. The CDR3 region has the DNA TGTGCCAGCAGCCCCGACAGGGGGGGCACTGAAGCTTTCTTT.

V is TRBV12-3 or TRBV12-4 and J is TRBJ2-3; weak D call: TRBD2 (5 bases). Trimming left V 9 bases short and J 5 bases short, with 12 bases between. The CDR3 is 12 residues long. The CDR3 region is CASSPEGDTQYF. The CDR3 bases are TGTGCCAGTTCCCCCGAGGGAGATACGCAGTATTTT.

The CDR3 region is CASSFGTGGGTGELFF. CDR3 in DNA: TGTGCCAGCAGTTTCGGGACAGGGGGCGGTACCGGGGAGCTGTTTTTT. The V and J genes are TRBV27 and TRBJ2-2; 12 bases are a match to TRBD1. Germline lookup yields CDR1 MNHEY and CDR2 SMNVEV (reference sequence). This CDR3 has 16 amino acids. V dropped 3 bases and J dropped 5; count of bases not matched to a gene: 4.

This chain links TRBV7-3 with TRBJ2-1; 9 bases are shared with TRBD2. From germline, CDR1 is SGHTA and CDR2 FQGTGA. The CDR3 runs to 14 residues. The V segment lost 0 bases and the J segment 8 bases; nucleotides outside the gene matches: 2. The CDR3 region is CASSLTREGHEQFF. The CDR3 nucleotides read TGTGCCAGCAGCTTAACGCGGGAGGGCCATGAGCAGTTCTTC.

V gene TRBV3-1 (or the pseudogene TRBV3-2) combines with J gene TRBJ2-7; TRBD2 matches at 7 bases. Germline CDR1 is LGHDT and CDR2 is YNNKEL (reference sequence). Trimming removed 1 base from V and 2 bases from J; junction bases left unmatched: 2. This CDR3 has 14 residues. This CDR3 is CASSQGGGTYEQYF. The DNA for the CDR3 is TGTGCCAGCAGCCAAGGGGGGGGGACCTACGAGCAGTACTTC.

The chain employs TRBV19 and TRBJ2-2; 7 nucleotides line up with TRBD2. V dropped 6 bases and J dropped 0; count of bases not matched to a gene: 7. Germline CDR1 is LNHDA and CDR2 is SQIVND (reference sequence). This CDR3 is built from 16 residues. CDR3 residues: CASRTGTTANTGELFF. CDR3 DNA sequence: TGTGCCAGTAGGACGGGGACTACCGCGAACACCGGGGAGCTGTTTTTT.

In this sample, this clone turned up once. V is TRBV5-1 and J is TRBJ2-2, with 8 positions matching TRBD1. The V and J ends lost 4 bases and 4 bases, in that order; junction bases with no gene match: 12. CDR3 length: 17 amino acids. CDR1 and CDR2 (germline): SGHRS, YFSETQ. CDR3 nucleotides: TGCGCCAGCAGCCCCCTTGGACAGGGCTCGTCCACCGGGGAGCTGTTTTTT. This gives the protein CASSPLGQGSSTGELFF. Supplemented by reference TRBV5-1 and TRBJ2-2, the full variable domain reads KAGVTQTPRYLIKTRGQQVTLSCSPISGHRSVSWYQQTPGQGLQFLFEYFSETQRNKGNFPGRFSGRQFSNSRSEMNVSTLELGDSALYLCASSPLGQGSSTGELFFGEGSRLTVL.

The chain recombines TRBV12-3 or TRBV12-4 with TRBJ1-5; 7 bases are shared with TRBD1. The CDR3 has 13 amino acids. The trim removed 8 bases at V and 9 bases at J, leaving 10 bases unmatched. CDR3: CASRQGAMGPQHF. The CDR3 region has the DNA TGTGCCAGCCGACAGGGTGCCATGGGGCCCCAGCATTTT.

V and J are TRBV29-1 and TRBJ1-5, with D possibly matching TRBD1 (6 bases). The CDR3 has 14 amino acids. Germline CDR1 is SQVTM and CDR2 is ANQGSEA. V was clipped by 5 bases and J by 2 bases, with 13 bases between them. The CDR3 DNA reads TGCAGCGTTACAACAGGGTTGGGCAATCAGCCCCAGCATTTT. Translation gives CSVTTGLGNQPQHF.

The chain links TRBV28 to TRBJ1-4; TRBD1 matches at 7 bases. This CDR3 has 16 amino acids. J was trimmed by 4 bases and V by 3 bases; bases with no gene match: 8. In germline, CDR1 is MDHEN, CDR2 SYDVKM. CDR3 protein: CASSLWQGGGNEKLFF. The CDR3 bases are TGTGCCAGCAGTTTGTGGCAGGGGGGTGGTAATGAAAAACTGTTTTTT.

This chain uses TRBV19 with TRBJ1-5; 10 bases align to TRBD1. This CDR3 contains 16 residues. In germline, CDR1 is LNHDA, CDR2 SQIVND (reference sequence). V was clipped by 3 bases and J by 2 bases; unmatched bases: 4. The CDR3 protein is CASSIRGTGGNQPQHF. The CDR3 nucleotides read TGTGCCAGTAGTATCCGTGGGACAGGGGGCAATCAGCCCCAGCATTTT.

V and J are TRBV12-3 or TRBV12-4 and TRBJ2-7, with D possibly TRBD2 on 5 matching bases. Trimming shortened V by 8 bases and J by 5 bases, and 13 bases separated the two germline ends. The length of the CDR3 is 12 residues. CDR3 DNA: TGTGCCAGCGGAACGGGATACGACGAGCAGTACTTC. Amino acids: CASGTGYDEQYF.